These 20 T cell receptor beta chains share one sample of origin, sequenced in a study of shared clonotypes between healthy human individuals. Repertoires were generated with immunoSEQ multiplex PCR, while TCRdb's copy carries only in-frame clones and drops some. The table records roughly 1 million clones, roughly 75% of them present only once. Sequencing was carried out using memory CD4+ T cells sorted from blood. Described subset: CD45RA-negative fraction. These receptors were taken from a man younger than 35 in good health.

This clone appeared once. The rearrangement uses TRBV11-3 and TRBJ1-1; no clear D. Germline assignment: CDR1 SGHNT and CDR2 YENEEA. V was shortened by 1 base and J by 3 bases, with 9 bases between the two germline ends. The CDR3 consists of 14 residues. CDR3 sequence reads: CASSLAGGDTEAFF. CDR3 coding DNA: TGTGCCAGCAGCTTAGCCGGTGGCGACACTGAAGCTTTCTTT. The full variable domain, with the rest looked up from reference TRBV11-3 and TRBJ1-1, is EAGVVQSPRYKIIEKKQPVAFWCNPISGHNTLYWYLQNLGQGPELLIRYENEEAVDDSQLPKDRFSAERLKGVDSTLKIQPAELGDSAVYLCASSLAGGDTEAFFGQGTRLTVV.

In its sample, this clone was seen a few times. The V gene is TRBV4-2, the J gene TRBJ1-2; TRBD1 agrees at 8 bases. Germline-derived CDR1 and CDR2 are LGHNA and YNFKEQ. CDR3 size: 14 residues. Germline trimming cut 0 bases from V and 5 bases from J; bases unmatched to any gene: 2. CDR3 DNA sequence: TGTGCCAGCAGCCAAGAGACAGGGGAATATGGCTACACCTTC. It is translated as CASSQETGEYGYTF.

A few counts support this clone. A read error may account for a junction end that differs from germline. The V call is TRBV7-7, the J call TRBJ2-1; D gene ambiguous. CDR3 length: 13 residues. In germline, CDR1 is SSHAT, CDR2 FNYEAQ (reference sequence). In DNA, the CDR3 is TGTGCTAGCAGCTCGGACCCCTACAATGAGCAGTTCTTC. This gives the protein CASSSDPYNEQFF. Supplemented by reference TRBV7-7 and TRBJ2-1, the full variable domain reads GAGVSQSPRYKVTKRGQDVTLRCDPISSHATLYWYQQALGQGPEFLTYFNYEAQPDKSGLPSDRFSAERPEGSISTLTIQRTEQRDSAMYRCASSSDPYNEQFFGPGTRLTVL.

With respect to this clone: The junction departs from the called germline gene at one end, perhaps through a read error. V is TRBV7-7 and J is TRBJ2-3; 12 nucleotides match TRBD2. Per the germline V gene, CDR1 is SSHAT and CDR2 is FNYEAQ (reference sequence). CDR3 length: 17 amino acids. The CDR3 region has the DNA TGTGCTAGCAGCTTAGGAGCTAGCGGGGGGGCCGGAGATACGCAGTATTTT. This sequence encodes CASSLGASGGAGDTQYF.

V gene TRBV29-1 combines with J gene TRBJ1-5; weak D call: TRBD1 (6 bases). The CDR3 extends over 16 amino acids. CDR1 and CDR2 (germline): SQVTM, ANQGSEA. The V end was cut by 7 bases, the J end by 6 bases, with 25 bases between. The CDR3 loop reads CSDPFIQGNDTQPQHF. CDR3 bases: TGCAGCGATCCGTTTATACAGGGTAACGACACTCAGCCCCAGCATTTT. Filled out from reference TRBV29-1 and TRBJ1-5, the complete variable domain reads SAVISQKPSRDICQRGTSLTIQCQVDSQVTMMFWYRQQPGQSLTLIATANQGSEATYESGFVIDKFPISRPNLTFSTLTVSNMSPEDSSIYLCSDPFIQGNDTQPQHFGDGTRLSIL.

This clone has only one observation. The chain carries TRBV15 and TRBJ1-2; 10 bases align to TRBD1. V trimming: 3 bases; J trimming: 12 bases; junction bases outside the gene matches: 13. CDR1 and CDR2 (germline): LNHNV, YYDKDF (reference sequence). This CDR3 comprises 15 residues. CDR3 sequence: CATSSGDRGGSIHTF. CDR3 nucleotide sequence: TGTGCCACCAGCAGCGGGGACAGGGGTGGGTCTATCCACACCTTC.

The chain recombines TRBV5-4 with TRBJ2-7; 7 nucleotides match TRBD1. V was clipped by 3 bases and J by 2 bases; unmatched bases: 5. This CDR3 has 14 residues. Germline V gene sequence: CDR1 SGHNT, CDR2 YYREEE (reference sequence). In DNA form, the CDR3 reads TGTGCCAGCAGCTGGACCGGGACAGCCTACGAGCAGTACTTC. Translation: CASSWTGTAYEQYF.

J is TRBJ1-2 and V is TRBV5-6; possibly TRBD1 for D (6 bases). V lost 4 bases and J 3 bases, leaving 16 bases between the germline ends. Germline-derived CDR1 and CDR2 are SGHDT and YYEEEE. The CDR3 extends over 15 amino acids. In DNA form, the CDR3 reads TGTGCCAGCAGCCTCCGGGGCGGGGGCGACTATGGCTACACCTTC. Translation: CASSLRGGGDYGYTF. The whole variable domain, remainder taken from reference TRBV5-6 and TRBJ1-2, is DAGVTQSPTHLIKTRGQQVTLRCSPKSGHDTVSWYQQALGQGPQFIFQYYEEEERQRGNFPDRFSGHQFPNYSSELNVNALLLGDSALYLCASSLRGGGDYGYTFGSGTRLTVV.

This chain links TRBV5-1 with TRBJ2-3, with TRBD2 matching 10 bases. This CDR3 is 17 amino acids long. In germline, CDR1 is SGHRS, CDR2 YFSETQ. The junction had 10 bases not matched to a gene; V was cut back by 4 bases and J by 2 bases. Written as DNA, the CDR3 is TGCGCCAGCAGCCGGAAGCAGCTAGCGGGAGTCACAGATACGCAGTATTTT. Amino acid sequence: CASSRKQLAGVTDTQYF.

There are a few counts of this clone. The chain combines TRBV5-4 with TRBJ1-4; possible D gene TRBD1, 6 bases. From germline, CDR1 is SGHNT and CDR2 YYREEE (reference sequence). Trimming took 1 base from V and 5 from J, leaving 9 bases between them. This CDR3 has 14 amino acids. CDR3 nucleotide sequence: TGTGCCAGCAGCTTGAGAGGGGGGAATGAAAAACTGTTTTTT. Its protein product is CASSLRGGNEKLFF.

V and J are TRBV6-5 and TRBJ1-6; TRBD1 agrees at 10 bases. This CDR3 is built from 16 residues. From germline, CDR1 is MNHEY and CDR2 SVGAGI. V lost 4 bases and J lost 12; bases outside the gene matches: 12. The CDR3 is CASSSTGGRRWGPLHF. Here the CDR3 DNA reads TGTGCCAGCAGTTCGACAGGGGGCCGGCGGTGGGGACCCCTCCACTTT.

The CDR3 region is CASSKTGTINYGYTF. CDR3 sequence (DNA): TGTGCCAGCAGTAAAACCGGGACGATTAACTATGGCTACACCTTC. The rearrangement joins TRBV6-5 to TRBJ1-2, with D possibly being TRBD1 (5 bases). Between the trimmed V and J ends, which lost 5 bases and 1 base, there was a span of 14 bases. Germline CDR1 reads MNHEY; CDR2 reads SVGAGI. The CDR3 runs to 15 residues.

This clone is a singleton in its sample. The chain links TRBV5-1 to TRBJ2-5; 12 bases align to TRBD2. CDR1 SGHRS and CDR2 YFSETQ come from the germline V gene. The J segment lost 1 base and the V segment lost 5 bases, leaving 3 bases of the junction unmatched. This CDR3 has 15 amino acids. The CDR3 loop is CASSRLAGAQETQYF. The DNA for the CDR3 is TGCGCCAGCAGTCGACTAGCGGGGGCCCAAGAGACCCAGTACTTC.

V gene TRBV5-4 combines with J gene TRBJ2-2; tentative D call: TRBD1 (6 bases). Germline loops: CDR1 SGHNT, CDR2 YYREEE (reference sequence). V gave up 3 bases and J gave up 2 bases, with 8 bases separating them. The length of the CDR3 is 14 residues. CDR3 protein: CASSWTANTGELFF. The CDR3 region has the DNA TGTGCCAGCAGCTGGACAGCCAACACCGGGGAGCTGTTTTTT.

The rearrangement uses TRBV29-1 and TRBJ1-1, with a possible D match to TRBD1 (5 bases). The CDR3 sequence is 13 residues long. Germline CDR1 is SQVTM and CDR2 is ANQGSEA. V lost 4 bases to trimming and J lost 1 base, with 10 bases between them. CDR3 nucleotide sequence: TGCAGCGTTGCGTGGGGGACGAACACTGAAGCTTTCTTT. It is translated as CSVAWGTNTEAFF.

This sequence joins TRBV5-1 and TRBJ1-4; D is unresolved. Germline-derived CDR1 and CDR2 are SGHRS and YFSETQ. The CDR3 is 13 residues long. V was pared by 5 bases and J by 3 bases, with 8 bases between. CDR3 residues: CASSREANEKLFF. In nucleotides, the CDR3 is TGCGCCAGCAGTCGGGAGGCTAATGAAAAACTGTTTTTT.

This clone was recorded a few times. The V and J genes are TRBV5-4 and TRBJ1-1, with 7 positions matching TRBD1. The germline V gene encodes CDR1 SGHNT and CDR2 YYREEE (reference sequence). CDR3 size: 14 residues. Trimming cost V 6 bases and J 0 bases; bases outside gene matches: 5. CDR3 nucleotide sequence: TGTGCCAGCAACCCACAGGGGCTGAACACTGAAGCTTTCTTT. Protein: CASNPQGLNTEAFF.

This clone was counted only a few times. Written as DNA, the CDR3 is TGTGCCAGCATTCGACAGGGTACATCGAGTACGCAGTATTTT. Amino acids: CASIRQGTSSTQYF. V usage is TRBV6-1 and J usage is TRBJ2-3; 7 bases align to TRBD1. Per the germline V gene, CDR1 is MNHNS and CDR2 is SASEGT. The CDR3 loop spans 14 amino acids. The junction had 12 bases not matched to a gene; V was cut back by 7 bases and J by 8 bases.

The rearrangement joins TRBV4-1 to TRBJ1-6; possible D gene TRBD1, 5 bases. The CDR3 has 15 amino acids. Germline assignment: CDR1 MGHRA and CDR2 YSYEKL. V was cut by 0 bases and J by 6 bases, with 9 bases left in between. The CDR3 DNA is TGCGCCAGCAGCCAAGATTCAGGGTTTAATTCACCCCTCCACTTT. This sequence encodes CASSQDSGFNSPLHF.

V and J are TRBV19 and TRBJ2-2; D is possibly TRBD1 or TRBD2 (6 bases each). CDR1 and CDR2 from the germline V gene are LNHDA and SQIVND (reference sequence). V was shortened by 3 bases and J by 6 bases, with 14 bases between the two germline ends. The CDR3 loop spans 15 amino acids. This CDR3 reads CASSMVGGSSGELFF. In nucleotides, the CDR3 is TGTGCCAGTAGTATGGTGGGGGGCTCGTCCGGGGAGCTGTTTTTT.